Following are 20 T cell receptor beta chains from one sample sequenced in a study of response to subunit inactivated influenza vaccine. TCRdb re-called the RT-PCR reads with MiXCR, one entry per CDR3 protein. In the table there are 700,000 to 900,000 distinct CDR3 sequences, over 20% of which are singletons. Here the sequenced sample was PBMCs from blood, taken approximately 5 days after vaccination. Receptors were obtained from a man over 45 who received an inactivated influenza vaccine.

This rearrangement joins TRBV5-1 to TRBJ2-2; tentatively, D is TRBD1 (5 bases). Trimming removed 0 bases at V and 0 bases at J, with 9 bases between. This CDR3 spans 16 amino acids. Germline CDR1 SGHRS, CDR2 YFSETQ. CDR3 sequence (DNA): TGCGCCAGCAGCTTGGTTGGCAGGGCGAACACCGGGGAGCTGTTTTTT. The encoded protein is CASSLVGRANTGELFF.

This chain joins TRBV7-6 and TRBJ2-7; D may be TRBD1 (6 bases). The V end was cut by 0 bases, the J end by 6 bases, with 15 bases between. CDR1 and CDR2 (germline): SGHVS, FNYEAQ. This CDR3 has 15 amino acids. This chain's CDR3 is CASSLAHGSGAEQYF. The CDR3 region has the DNA TGTGCCAGCAGCTTAGCGCATGGATCAGGGGCCGAGCAGTACTTC.

This clonotype has just a few counts. The chain carries TRBV4-2 and TRBJ2-1; 9 nucleotides line up with TRBD2. CDR3 length: 15 residues. The V gene's germline CDR1 is LGHNA and CDR2 YNFKEQ. The trim removed 3 bases at V and 5 bases at J, leaving 5 bases unmatched. CDR3 in amino acids: CASSQGAGGNNEQFF. The DNA of the CDR3 is TGTGCCAGCAGCCAGGGGGCGGGGGGGAACAATGAGCAGTTCTTC.

The rearrangement uses TRBV11-2 and TRBJ2-1, with a weak D call TRBD2 (5 bases). V lost 1 base and J 9 bases, leaving 10 bases between the germline ends. This CDR3 has 13 residues. Germline lookup yields CDR1 SGHAT and CDR2 FQNNGV. The CDR3 DNA reads TGTGCCAGCAGCTTAGTTCGGAGGTTTGAGCAGTTCTTC. This translates into CASSLVRRFEQFF.

This clonotype occurred many times. V is TRBV12-3 or TRBV12-4 and J is TRBJ2-7; weak D call: TRBD2 (6 bases). Trimming took off 6 bases at V and 6 bases at J, with 12 bases between the two ends. The CDR3 runs to 12 residues. The CDR3 here is CASSNLAFEQYF. The CDR3 nucleotides read TGTGCCAGCAGCAATCTAGCGTTCGAGCAGTACTTC.

This clonotype was observed a handful of times. This rearrangement joins TRBV6-2 or TRBV6-3 to TRBJ2-7; no clear D gene. Germline V gene lookup returns CDR1 MNHEY and CDR2 SVGEGT. V was pared by 2 bases and J by 6 bases, with 17 bases between. The CDR3 covers 15 residues. The CDR3 reads CASSYTSGPGGEQYF. DNA of the CDR3: TGTGCCAGCAGTTACACCTCCGGGCCAGGCGGCGAGCAGTACTTC.

This clonotype turned up a few times. The chain links TRBV7-9 to TRBJ1-2, with 11 nucleotides matching TRBD1. The CDR3 covers 13 residues. Germline values: CDR1 SEHNR, CDR2 FQNEAQ (reference sequence). Germline trimming cut 6 bases from V and 8 bases from J; bases unmatched to any gene: 5. The CDR3 loop is CASRRTGGRGYTF. CDR3 DNA: TGTGCCAGCAGGCGGACAGGGGGCAGGGGCTACACCTTC.

The chain joins TRBV6-2 or TRBV6-3 to TRBJ2-7; no clear D gene. Deletions cut 5 bases from V and 4 bases from J, with 12 bases between. The germline CDR1 and CDR2 sequences are MNHEY and SVGEGT. This CDR3 spans 13 amino acids. The CDR3 bases are TGTGCCAGCAGTCGAACTTCCTGGTACGAGCAGTACTTC. It specifies CASSRTSWYEQYF.

This chain links TRBV7-6 with TRBJ2-1; 10 bases are shared with TRBD2. The CDR3 has 15 residues. Germline V gene lookup returns CDR1 SGHVS and CDR2 FNYEAQ. The J segment lost 6 bases and the V segment lost 5 bases, leaving 7 bases of the junction unmatched. DNA of the CDR3: TGTGCCAGCAGCCACGGGGCTAGCGGGGGCAATGAGCAGTTCTTC. Protein: CASSHGASGGNEQFF.

The gene calls are TRBV20-1 and TRBJ2-2, with D perhaps assigned TRBD1 or TRBD2 (5 bases each). The ends were cut back, 0 bases at V and 3 bases at J, with 17 bases in the middle. CDR1 is DFQATT, CDR2 SNEGSKA, per germline (reference sequence). The CDR3 is 17 residues long. CDR3: CSARDPRRGPDTGELFF. CDR3 nucleotides: TGCAGTGCTAGAGACCCCCGAAGGGGACCAGACACCGGGGAGCTGTTTTTT.

The chain links TRBV20-1 to TRBJ1-4; 8 nucleotides agree with TRBD1. Germline trimming cut 3 bases from V and 4 bases from J; bases unmatched to any gene: 7. The CDR3 is 15 amino acids. CDR1 and CDR2 (germline): DFQATT, SNEGSKA (reference sequence). The CDR3 bases are TGCAGTGCTAGTCCAACAGGGGGAGGTAATGAAAAACTGTTTTTT. Encoded protein: CSASPTGGGNEKLFF.

J is TRBJ1-1 and V is TRBV29-1, with D possibly being TRBD1 (6 bases). The CDR3 spans 15 residues. Per germline, CDR1 SQVTM and CDR2 ANQGSEA. The V and J ends lost 3 bases and 5 bases respectively, with 19 bases between them. CDR3 amino acids: CSVEPAGARNTEAFF. Here the CDR3 DNA reads TGCAGCGTTGAGCCCGCGGGGGCGCGGAATACTGAAGCTTTCTTT.

This clonotype was seen ten or more times. V and J are TRBV10-3 and TRBJ2-1; D is unclear. Germline CDR1 and CDR2: ENHRY and SYGVKD. The CDR3 consists of 13 residues. With 0 bases removed from V and 4 bases from J, the gap between germline ends came to 4 bases. This CDR3 reads CAISESEYNEQFF. CDR3 coding DNA: TGTGCCATCAGTGAGTCTGAGTACAATGAGCAGTTCTTC.

CDR3 sequence: CASSSGDRGIEQYF. The CDR3 nucleotides are TGCGCCAGCAGCTCGGGGGACAGGGGAATCGAGCAGTACTTC. The chain combines TRBV5-1 with TRBJ2-7, with 10 bases aligning to TRBD1. This CDR3 is built from 14 residues. Trimming removed 3 bases from V and 6 bases from J; junction bases left unmatched: 6. Looked up from germline, CDR1 is SGHRS and CDR2 is YFSETQ. The variable domain in full, completed from reference TRBV5-1 and TRBJ2-7, reads KAGVTQTPRYLIKTRGQQVTLSCSPISGHRSVSWYQQTPGQGLQFLFEYFSETQRNKGNFPGRFSGRQFSNSRSEMNVSTLELGDSALYLCASSSGDRGIEQYFGPGTRLTVT.

The chain combines TRBV9 with TRBJ2-1, with D perhaps TRBD2 (5 bases). Germline assignment: CDR1 SGDLS and CDR2 YYNGEE. Trimming left V 3 bases short and J 3 bases short, with 13 bases between. The CDR3 runs 15 residues. This chain's CDR3 is CASSGSSRGYNEQFF. The CDR3 nucleotides are TGTGCCAGCAGCGGGTCCAGCCGGGGCTACAATGAGCAGTTCTTC.

This clonotype has a handful of counts. V is TRBV5-6 and J is TRBJ2-6, with D hard to call. Germline V gene sequence: CDR1 SGHDT, CDR2 YYEEEE. V gave up 5 bases and J gave up 5 bases, with 8 bases separating them. There are 13 residues in the CDR3. CDR3 nucleotide sequence: TGTGCCAGCAGTGCTACAAGGGCCAACGTCCTGACTTTC. Translated, it gives CASSATRANVLTF.

The sample holds a few counts of this clonotype. V is TRBV4-1 and J is TRBJ2-5; the match to TRBD2 covers 8 bases. The V segment lost 5 bases and the J segment 5 bases; nucleotides outside the gene matches: 10. There are 15 residues in the CDR3. Germline V gene sequence: CDR1 MGHRA, CDR2 YSYEKL. The chain's CDR3 is CASSFGGGKRETQYF. Written as DNA, the CDR3 is TGCGCCAGCAGCTTCGGCGGGGGGAAAAGGGAGACCCAGTACTTC.

This clonotype was recorded once. The chain has TRBV25-1 and TRBJ2-3, with 10 bases lining up with TRBD2. The CDR3 has 14 residues. CDR1 and CDR2 (germline): MGHDK, SYGVNS. V dropped 1 base and J dropped 9; count of bases not matched to a gene: 4. CDR3 protein: CASSESGTSDTQYF. The CDR3 coding sequence is TGTGCCAGCAGTGAATCGGGGACTAGCGACACGCAGTATTTT.

The rearrangement links TRBV7-2 to TRBJ2-1; a possible D gene is TRBD1 (5 bases). The V end lost 5 bases, the J end lost 6 bases, and 17 bases lay between the germline ends. CDR3 size: 15 residues. Germline assignment: CDR1 SGHTA and CDR2 FQGNSA. DNA for the CDR3: TGTGCCAGCAGCCACAGGCCGTACAAGGGCAATGAGCAGTTCTTC. Its protein is CASSHRPYKGNEQFF.

The V gene is TRBV21-1, the J gene TRBJ2-1. TRBV21-1 is a known pseudogene. CDR3 length: 15 amino acids. CDR3 protein: CASSPIRETYNEQFF. DNA for the CDR3: TGTGCCAGCAGCCCTATCCGCGAGACCTACAATGAGCAGTTCTTC.